Listed here are 14 T cell receptor beta chains from one sample, sequenced in a study of shared clonotypes between healthy human individuals. Naive CD8 cells lacked CD45RO and underwent positive selection for CCR7, leaving out terminally differentiated effector memory CD45RA+ cells. The data were produced by immunoSEQ multiplex PCR, yet TCRdb's version contains in-frame clones alone and is incomplete. The sample yields fewer than 1 million clones, approximately 97% seen once. The sequencing sample was made of naive CD8+ T cells sorted from blood. These receptor sequences come from a man aged 25-45 years in good health.

As DNA, the CDR3 is TGTGCCAGCAGCGATGGACAGGGGGCTGGCAATGAGCAGTTCTTC. Translating it yields CASSDGQGAGNEQFF. The chain uses TRBV7-2 and TRBJ2-1, with 11 bases fitting TRBD1. CDR3 size: 15 residues. V trimming: 5 bases; J trimming: 6 bases; junction bases outside the gene matches: 6. The germline V gene encodes CDR1 SGHTA and CDR2 FQGNSA.

The gene calls are TRBV7-2 and TRBJ2-5, with a tentative D call TRBD2 (5 bases). Germline V gives CDR1 SGHTA, CDR2 FQGNSA. The CDR3 is 16 amino acids. Trimming took off 5 bases at V and 2 bases at J, with 18 bases between the two ends. The CDR3 nucleotides read TGTGCCAGCAGCCCCCCCGGGCAGCGGATACAAGAGACCCAGTACTTC. Its protein product is CASSPPGQRIQETQYF.

This chain joins TRBV11-2 and TRBJ2-7, with D possibly matching TRBD1 (6 bases). This CDR3 contains 15 residues. V lost 4 bases, J lost 3 bases, and 16 bases lay in between. Per germline, CDR1 SGHAT and CDR2 FQNNGV. CDR3 coding DNA: TGTGCCAGCAGCTCCCGACAGGACCATGACTACGAGCAGTACTTC. It codes for CASSSRQDHDYEQYF. Together with reference TRBV11-2 and TRBJ2-7, the CDR3 gives the full variable domain: EAGVAQSPRYKIIEKRQSVAFWCNPISGHATLYWYQQILGQGPKLLIQFQNNGVVDDSQLPKDRFSAERLKGVDSTLKIQPAKLEDSAVYLCASSSRQDHDYEQYFGPGTRLTVT.

The rearrangement uses TRBV7-2 and TRBJ1-5, with TRBD1 identical over 7 bases. Trimming took 6 bases from V and 2 from J; bases not matched to a gene: 4. The CDR3 covers 14 residues. Germline V gene lookup returns CDR1 SGHTA and CDR2 FQGNSA. CDR3 protein: CASRPGTGNQPQHF. The CDR3 DNA follows: TGTGCCAGCAGGCCCGGGACAGGCAATCAGCCCCAGCATTTT.

This clone has only one observation. J is TRBJ2-5 and V is TRBV11-2; no firm D call. V lost 2 bases and J 3 bases, leaving 10 bases between the germline ends. The length of the CDR3 is 14 residues. Per the germline V gene, CDR1 is SGHAT and CDR2 is FQNNGV. The CDR3 sequence: CASSLFLGEETQYF. The CDR3, as DNA: TGTGCCAGCAGCTTATTCCTAGGCGAAGAGACCCAGTACTTC.

V is TRBV9 and J is TRBJ2-1; D might be TRBD1 (6 bases). Trimming shortened V by 6 bases and J by 8 bases, and 21 bases separated the two germline ends. The V gene's germline CDR1 is SGDLS and CDR2 YYNGEE. This CDR3 has 15 residues. CDR3 sequence reads: CASNPFGGGWDEQFF. The CDR3 DNA sequence: TGTGCCAGCAACCCCTTTGGGGGCGGTTGGGATGAGCAGTTCTTC.

The rearrangement uses TRBV2 and TRBJ1-2; 8 bases fit TRBD1. This CDR3 has 14 residues. Germline CDR1 is SNHLY and CDR2 is FYNNEI. Trimming took 4 bases from V and 4 from J; bases not matched to a gene: 5. This CDR3 is CASSAGQGGYGYTF. The DNA of the CDR3 is TGTGCCAGCAGTGCCGGACAGGGTGGCTATGGCTACACCTTC.

The genes are TRBV5-1 and TRBJ1-4; no reliable D call. With 3 bases removed from V and 10 bases from J, the gap between germline ends came to 16 bases. CDR1 is SGHRS, CDR2 YFSETQ, per germline. The CDR3 contains 14 residues. This CDR3 is CASSSDIKEGKLFF. The CDR3 DNA follows: TGCGCCAGCAGCTCCGACATCAAAGAAGGAAAACTGTTTTTT.

A remark on this clone: Different DNA sequences within this sample yield the same CDR3. The rearrangement joins TRBV27 to TRBJ2-7; D is perhaps TRBD2 (5 bases). Germline V gene sequence: CDR1 MNHEY, CDR2 SMNVEV (reference sequence). V lost 6 bases to trimming and J lost 4 bases, with 7 bases between them. This CDR3 spans 11 amino acids. The CDR3 sequence: CASSEGYEQYF. CDR3 nucleotides: TGTGCCAGCAGCGAGGGTTACGAGCAGTACTTC.

The chain combines TRBV5-4 with TRBJ2-5; D is possibly TRBD2 (7 bases). The V end lost 0 bases, the J end lost 0 bases, and 15 bases lay between the germline ends. The length of the CDR3 is 17 residues. Germline-derived CDR1 and CDR2 are SGHNT and YYREEE (reference sequence). The CDR3 sequence is CASSLAGAGAYQETQYF. CDR3 sequence (DNA): TGTGCCAGCAGCTTGGCCGGGGCGGGGGCGTACCAAGAGACCCAGTACTTC.

This chain connects TRBV12-2 to TRBJ1-5; the table's D call TRBD1 went unverified against the DNA. TRBV12-2 is deemed a pseudogene. The CDR3 consists of 18 residues. The CDR3 coding sequence is TGTGCAAGTCGCCCGGGACAGAGAGTAAACTATAGCAATCAGCCCCAGCATTTT. Translation gives CASRPGQRVNYSNQPQHF.

The rearrangement links TRBV10-1 to TRBJ2-7, with 7 bases identical to TRBD1. With V trimmed by 6 bases and J by 6 bases, 8 bases remained unmatched. The CDR3 length is 13 residues. Germline V lookup: CDR1 WNHNN, CDR2 SYGVQD (reference sequence). The CDR3 nucleotides are TGCGCCAGCAGCCTATCGACAGGGACCGAGCAGTACTTC. As protein: CASSLSTGTEQYF.

V gene TRBV30 combines with J gene TRBJ2-1; TRBD2 agrees at 9 bases. The CDR3 totals 15 residues. Germline V gives CDR1 GTSNPN, CDR2 SVGIG (reference sequence). The J segment lost 2 bases and the V segment lost 0 bases, leaving 2 bases of the junction unmatched. CDR3 protein: CAWSVASGAYNEQFF. CDR3 sequence (DNA): TGTGCCTGGAGTGTTGCTAGCGGGGCCTACAATGAGCAGTTCTTC.

This sequence joins TRBV7-9 and TRBJ1-2; D perhaps matches TRBD1 (5 bases). This CDR3 spans 16 amino acids. V was pared by 6 bases and J by 5 bases, with 22 bases between. CDR1 SEHNR and CDR2 FQNEAQ come from the germline V gene (reference sequence). CDR3 sequence (DNA): TGTGCCAGCAGTCGTACCGGGGCCCGGGGGGTATATGGCTACACCTTC. Amino acids: CASSRTGARGVYGYTF.